Below are 20 T cell receptor beta chains sequenced from a single sample in a study of metastatic and nonmetastatic thyroid tumors. Not a single patient had been given any form of treatment at any point before undergoing thyroid surgery. With MiXCR, TCRdb reprocessed the PCR reads. The table lists approximately 29,000 clones, 25% to 35% of them singletons. The specimen sequenced was blood. The source of these receptors is a female donor with papillary thyroid cancer or a benign thyroid nodule (not recorded which). Some clones in this sample may be carry-over from other donors' samples.

In this sample, this clone turned up many times. V is TRBV12-3 or TRBV12-4 and J is TRBJ1-1; D might be TRBD1 (5 bases). CDR3 length: 14 amino acids. The V and J ends lost 3 bases and 1 base respectively, with 9 bases between them. CDR3 loop: CASSFNRQNTEAFF. CDR3 sequence (DNA): TGTGCCAGCAGTTTTAACAGGCAGAACACTGAAGCTTTCTTT.

The rearrangement uses TRBV7-9 and TRBJ1-4; 9 bases fit TRBD1. Germline values: CDR1 SEHNR, CDR2 FQNEAQ (reference sequence). The CDR3 has 15 residues. Germline trimming cut 2 bases from V and 5 bases from J; bases unmatched to any gene: 3. CDR3 nucleotide sequence: TGTGCCAGCAGCTTAACCGGGACAGGGAATGAAAAACTGTTTTTT. It is translated as CASSLTGTGNEKLFF.

This clone has a handful of counts. A read error may produce the germline difference seen at one junction end. V usage is TRBV19 and J usage is TRBJ2-7; unclear D gene. In germline, CDR1 is LNHDA, CDR2 SQIVND (reference sequence). The CDR3 is made up of 11 amino acids. The CDR3 sequence: CVSRSVVEQYF. The CDR3 coding sequence is TGTGTCAGTAGGAGCGTGGTCGAGCAGTACTTC.

The chain couples TRBV12-3 or TRBV12-4 to TRBJ2-5; 8 positions agree with TRBD2. V was pared by 1 base and J by 7 bases, with 23 bases of the junction left unmatched. The CDR3 loop spans 20 amino acids. This CDR3 reads CASSLGGGLEGVTPGWTQYF. CDR3 bases: TGTGCCAGCAGTTTAGGGGGGGGACTAGAGGGAGTTACCCCCGGGTGGACCCAGTACTTC.

This clone was found a few times. This may come from a read error, since a much larger clone is one base off. This sample also contains other DNA sequences that code for the same CDR3. The chain carries TRBV5-5 and TRBJ2-7, with a possible D match to TRBD2 (5 bases). The CDR3 has 15 residues. The germline V gene encodes CDR1 SGHKS and CDR2 YYEKEE (reference sequence). The CDR3: CASSLDWSGPYEQYF. In nucleotides, the CDR3 is TGCGCCAGCAGCTTGGACTGGTCCGGACCCTACGAGCAGTACTTC.

This clone was counted a few times. The sample has other DNA sequences that encode this CDR3 too. The rearrangement joins TRBV5-1 to TRBJ1-3, with unresolved D. From germline, CDR1 is SGHRS and CDR2 YFSETQ. V lost 0 bases and J lost 5, with 6 bases in between. The CDR3 consists of 13 residues. The DNA for the CDR3 is TGCGCCAGCAGCTTGGATTTCCGAAACACCATATATTTT. It encodes CASSLDFRNTIYF.

The table lists this clone with many counts. This CDR3 is CASSSTGLAGAYLQYF. CDR3 in DNA: TGTGCCAGCAGTTCCACCGGACTAGCGGGAGCCTATCTGCAGTATTTT. The genes are TRBV28 and TRBJ2-3; 13 bases agree with TRBD2. The CDR3 sequence is 16 residues long. With V trimmed by 4 bases and J by 11 bases, 12 bases remained unmatched. The germline CDR1 and CDR2 sequences are MDHEN and SYDVKM.

Comment on this clone: Just one base apart from a much larger clone, this may be a read error. This CDR3 is also generated by other DNA sequences in the sample. This chain joins TRBV20-1 and TRBJ1-1, with 11 nucleotides matching TRBD1. The germline V gene encodes CDR1 DFQATT and CDR2 SNEGSKA (reference sequence). The CDR3 is 13 amino acids. CDR3 residues: CSAGTGGNTEAFF. As DNA, the CDR3 is TGCAGTGCAGGGACAGGGGGGAACACCGAAGCTTTCTTT.

The table lists this clone with many counts. The rearrangement uses TRBV27 and TRBJ1-2; 8 positions match TRBD1. V was clipped by 10 bases and J by 9 bases; unmatched bases: 10. CDR1 is MNHEY, CDR2 SMNVEV, per germline (reference sequence). This CDR3 contains 12 residues. CDR3 region: CATGQGLGSYTF. CDR3 coding DNA: TGTGCCACAGGACAGGGCCTGGGGAGCTACACCTTC.

The table lists this clone with many counts. The chain carries TRBV6-1 and TRBJ2-4, with D possibly TRBD1 on 6 matching bases. Per germline, CDR1 MNHNS and CDR2 SASEGT. V was trimmed by 5 bases and J by 11 bases, leaving 22 bases between them. The CDR3 loop spans 15 amino acids. For the CDR3, the DNA is TGTGCCAGCAGTCCCAAGCCGGGACAAGTAACCCTTCAGTACTTC. Amino acids: CASSPKPGQVTLQYF.

In this sample, this clone turned up many times. This chain joins TRBV9 and TRBJ2-7; a possible D gene is TRBD1 (6 bases). Trimming left V 0 bases short and J 0 bases short, with 10 bases between. The germline CDR1 and CDR2 sequences are SGDLS and YYNGEE. The CDR3 sequence is 15 residues long. CDR3 nucleotide sequence: TGTGCCAGCAGCGTAGGGGACACTTTCTCCTACGAGCAGTACTTC. It yields the protein CASSVGDTFSYEQYF. Complete variable domain (other parts from reference TRBV9 and TRBJ2-7): DSGVTQTPKHLITATGQRVTLRCSPRSGDLSVYWYQQSLDQGLQFLIQYYNGEERAKGNILERFSAQQFPDLHSELNLSSLELGDSALYFCASSVGDTFSYEQYFGPGTRLTVT.

This clone appeared many times. The chain is built from TRBV19 and TRBJ2-2, with a weak D call TRBD2 (5 bases). Trimming removed 5 bases at V and 8 bases at J, with 9 bases between. This CDR3 is 12 amino acids long. CDR1 is LNHDA and CDR2 is SQIVND in the germline V gene (reference sequence). For the CDR3, the DNA is TGTGCCAGTAGTGGCAAGCGGGGGGAGCTGTTTTTT. The encoded protein is CASSGKRGELFF.

Worth noting for this clone: Germline is not matched at one junction end, which may reflect a read error. The rearrangement joins TRBV6-2 or TRBV6-3 to TRBJ2-3; D is possibly TRBD2 (6 bases). This CDR3 comprises 15 residues. Per germline, CDR1 MNHEY and CDR2 SVGEGT. The CDR3 bases are TGTGCCAGCAGATACGGCGGGAATCCCACAGATACGCTGTATTTT. This gives the protein CASRYGGNPTDTLYF.

The rearrangement joins TRBV7-2 to TRBJ2-7; D is possibly TRBD1 or TRBD2 (5 bases each). Trimming took off 8 bases at V and 5 bases at J, with 19 bases between the two ends. There are 14 residues in the CDR3. CDR1 and CDR2 from the germline V gene are SGHTA and FQGNSA. The CDR3 DNA is TGTGCCAGCGTTTCCCGCGGGCAGGGTGACGAGCAGTACTTC. Translating it yields CASVSRGQGDEQYF.

By share, this clone ranks as medium-sized. The chain couples TRBV6-2 or TRBV6-3 to TRBJ1-5, with a weak D call TRBD1 (5 bases). CDR1 MNHEY and CDR2 SVGEGT come from the germline V gene. The CDR3 spans 14 residues. V lost 4 bases, J lost 4 bases, and 11 bases lay in between. Here the CDR3 DNA reads TGTGCCAGCAGTTGGGGGTCAGCTAATCAGCCCCAGCATTTT. Translation: CASSWGSANQPQHF.

This clone was recorded many times. The rearrangement links TRBV27 to TRBJ1-1; TRBD1 agrees at 7 bases. V shed 5 bases and J 8 bases; nucleotides not matched to a gene: 11. This CDR3 region has 14 residues. The V gene's germline CDR1 is MNHEY and CDR2 SMNVEV (reference sequence). Here the CDR3 DNA reads TGTGCCAGCAGTGAATGGGGCAGGGGGGGCGAAGCTTTCTTT. Amino acids: CASSEWGRGGEAFF.

This clone was counted at least ten times. The V and J genes are TRBV9 and TRBJ2-1, with D unresolved. Trimming removed 4 bases at V and 6 bases at J, with 17 bases between. Germline V gene lookup returns CDR1 SGDLS and CDR2 YYNGEE. The CDR3 is 15 residues long. DNA for the CDR3: TGTGCCAGCAGCACCGCGGACGCCGACTTCAATGAGCAGTTCTTC. Encoded protein: CASSTADADFNEQFF.

This clone was counted many times. The chain employs TRBV7-3 and TRBJ2-3, with 8 bases fitting TRBD2. This CDR3 contains 16 residues. The germline gives CDR1 SGHTA, CDR2 FQGTGA. J lost 2 bases, V lost 5 bases, and 9 bases had no gene match. The CDR3 DNA is TGTGCCAGCAGCCCAAGCTTAGCGGGAAACACAGATACGCAGTATTTT. It is translated as CASSPSLAGNTDTQYF.

In its sample, this clone was seen many times. The V call is TRBV6-1, the J call TRBJ1-1; D ambiguous. The CDR3 loop spans 13 amino acids. Trimming stripped 1 base from V and 4 bases from J, with 7 bases between. The V gene's germline CDR1 is MNHNS and CDR2 SASEGT. Here the CDR3 DNA reads TGTGCCAGCAGTGAAGGGCGCCCCACTGAAGCTTTCTTT. Translated, it gives CASSEGRPTEAFF.

Ten or more counts support this clone. The chain joins TRBV12-3 or TRBV12-4 to TRBJ2-2; TRBD2 matches 12 bases. CDR3 size: 15 residues. With 6 bases clipped from V and 5 bases from J, the junction kept 4 bases outside the gene matches. The CDR3 loop is CASSRLAGATGELFF. The CDR3 region has the DNA TGTGCCAGCAGCCGACTAGCGGGAGCGACCGGGGAGCTGTTTTTT.